The 23 T cell receptor beta chains below were found in one sample sequenced in a study of T cells in Graves' hyperthyroidism and ophthalmopathy. Template material for amplifying TCR beta CDR3 regions consisted of RNA transcripts. The HTBI set primed first-round TCR CDR3 RT-PCR. A single record per CDR3 protein comes from TCRdb applying MiXCR to the multiplex PCR reads. The table lists 450,000 to 650,000 distinct CDR3 sequences, 15% to 20% of them singletons. Specimen: blood. The receptors shown here come from a woman between 18 and 29 years old with Graves' ophthalmopathy.

This clonotype was seen at least ten times. This sequence joins TRBV12-3 or TRBV12-4 and TRBJ1-5; D ambiguous. CDR3 length: 13 residues. With 2 bases removed from V and 7 bases from J, the gap between germline ends came to 9 bases. CDR3 coding DNA: TGTGCCAGCAGTTTAAAAGGGAGACAGCCCCAGCATTTT. Translated: CASSLKGRQPQHF.

This chain uses TRBV28 with TRBJ2-1; 11 bases fit TRBD1. In germline, CDR1 is MDHEN, CDR2 SYDVKM. The CDR3 has 13 amino acids. The V segment lost 6 bases and the J segment 10 bases; nucleotides outside the gene matches: 5. The CDR3 coding sequence is TGTGCCAGCAGGCCGGGACAGGGGGGGGAGCAGTTCTTC. Its protein is CASRPGQGGEQFF.

This clonotype was seen ten or more times. The rearrangement joins TRBV28 to TRBJ1-1; 8 positions agree with TRBD1. Germline CDR1 MDHEN, CDR2 SYDVKM. The CDR3 covers 15 residues. Trimming removed 8 bases from V and 1 base from J; junction bases left unmatched: 9. The CDR3, as DNA: TGTGCCAGCCTTGACAGGGGCTCAGCGAACACTGAAGCTTTCTTT. This gives the protein CASLDRGSANTEAFF.

In its sample, this clonotype was seen a few times. The CDR3 protein is CASSPGQETYGYTF. The CDR3 DNA reads TGTGCCAGCAGCCCGGGACAGGAGACCTATGGCTACACCTTC. The chain employs TRBV12-3 or TRBV12-4 and TRBJ1-2, with TRBD1 matching 8 bases. The CDR3 runs 14 residues. V was pared by 6 bases and J by 4 bases, with 7 bases of the junction left unmatched.

The gene calls are TRBV28 and TRBJ1-1; no clear D gene. There are 14 residues in the CDR3. Between the trimmed V and J ends, which lost 8 bases and 2 bases, there was a span of 15 bases. In germline, CDR1 is MDHEN, CDR2 SYDVKM. The CDR3 here is CASRPREGNTEAFF. The CDR3 bases are TGTGCCAGCCGCCCTAGAGAAGGCAACACTGAAGCTTTCTTT. The full variable domain, with the rest looked up from reference TRBV28 and TRBJ1-1, is DVKVTQSSRYLVKRTGEKVFLECVQDMDHENMFWYRQDPGLGLRLIYFSYDVKMKEKGDIPEGYSVSREKKERFSLILESASTNQTSMYLCASRPREGNTEAFFGQGTRLTVV.

This clonotype was seen many times. The chain has TRBV12-3 or TRBV12-4 and TRBJ2-3; 9 positions match TRBD1. CDR3 length equals 14 residues. The V gene end was trimmed by 4 bases and the J gene end by 4 bases; junction bases not matched to a gene: 3. DNA for the CDR3: TGTGCCAGCAGTTCACAGGGGGCCGCAGATACGCAGTATTTT. Protein product: CASSSQGAADTQYF.

Many counts were recorded for this clonotype. This chain connects TRBV11-2 to TRBJ1-4; no firm D call. CDR1 is SGHAT and CDR2 is FQNNGV in the germline V gene. The CDR3 sequence is 17 residues long. V was cut by 0 bases and J by 2 bases, with 13 bases left in between. CDR3 sequence (DNA): TGTGCCAGCAGCTTAGAGCGTCGGGGAGGGACTAATGAAAAACTGTTTTTT. Protein sequence: CASSLERRGGTNEKLFF.

V is TRBV20-1 and J is TRBJ1-2, with D possibly being TRBD1 (5 bases). Germline CDR1 is DFQATT and CDR2 is SNEGSKA (reference sequence). This CDR3 has 12 residues. The V end lost 2 bases, the J end lost 6 bases, and 10 bases lay between the germline ends. Written as DNA, the CDR3 is TGCAGTGCTAGAATGGGGACTGATGGCTACACCTTC. Its translation: CSARMGTDGYTF.

This clonotype was seen a few times. This chain links TRBV19 with TRBJ1-1; 9 bases are a match to TRBD1. The V and J ends lost 6 bases and 7 bases, in that order; junction bases with no gene match: 6. The germline gives CDR1 LNHDA, CDR2 SQIVND (reference sequence). CDR3 length equals 13 residues. The CDR3 here is CASSGQGRYEAFF. The CDR3 nucleotides read TGTGCCAGTAGCGGACAGGGGCGCTATGAAGCTTTCTTT.

This clonotype came up a few times. The chain employs TRBV7-9 and TRBJ2-1, with 7 positions matching TRBD1. The CDR3 runs to 15 residues. Trimming took 5 bases from V and 1 from J; bases not matched to a gene: 5. The germline CDR1 and CDR2 sequences are SEHNR and FQNEAQ (reference sequence). As DNA, the CDR3 is TGTGCCAGCAGCGCCCCGGGACAGTCCTACAATGAGCAGTTCTTC. Its translation: CASSAPGQSYNEQFF.

Of note for this clonotype: A much bigger clone sits one base away, suggesting this may be a read error. V is TRBV13 and J is TRBJ2-7; D ambiguous. The CDR3 runs to 14 residues. Germline V gives CDR1 PRHDT, CDR2 FYEKMQ (reference sequence). The ends were cut back, 5 bases at V and 6 bases at J, with 17 bases in the middle. CDR3 DNA sequence: TGTGCCAGCAGCCCATCCCGGGCACAAGGCGAGCAGTACTTC. This codes for CASSPSRAQGEQYF.

This clonotype has a count of ten or more. The chain recombines TRBV28 with TRBJ1-2; TRBD1 aligns across 7 bases. This CDR3 has 15 residues. Trimming took 5 bases from V and 4 from J; bases not matched to a gene: 10. Germline CDR1 reads MDHEN; CDR2 reads SYDVKM. For the CDR3, the DNA is TGTGCCAGCAGTCCCGCCCCGGGACAGCGCTATGGCTACACCTTC. It yields the protein CASSPAPGQRYGYTF.

In this sample, this clonotype turned up a few times. The chain couples TRBV2 to TRBJ1-3; 8 bases agree with TRBD1. V gave up 6 bases and J gave up 7 bases; unmatched junction bases: 8. The CDR3 is made up of 14 amino acids. Germline assignment: CDR1 SNHLY and CDR2 FYNNEI. The CDR3 sequence is CASRMTGERNTIYF. The CDR3 coding sequence is TGTGCCAGCAGAATGACAGGGGAGAGGAACACCATATATTTT. Variable domain in full (rest from reference TRBV2 and TRBJ1-3): EPEVTQTPSHQVTQMGQEVILRCVPISNHLYFYWYRQILGQKVEFLVSFYNNEISEKSEIFDDQFSVERPDGSNFTLKIRSTKLEDSAMYFCASRMTGERNTIYFGEGSWLTVV.

The chain links TRBV24-1 to TRBJ2-1, with 9 bases lining up with TRBD1. The CDR3 has 14 amino acids. Germline CDR1 and CDR2: KGHDR and SFDVKD. V dropped 7 bases and J dropped 3; count of bases not matched to a gene: 3. The DNA of the CDR3 is TGTGCCACCAGGGGGGACAGGGACTACAATGAGCAGTTCTTC. Encoded protein: CATRGDRDYNEQFF.

The rearrangement joins TRBV25-1 to TRBJ2-6; 9 bases fit TRBD1. Germline CDR1 and CDR2: MGHDK and SYGVNS. This CDR3 contains 18 residues. The V and J ends lost 3 bases and 0 bases, in that order; junction bases with no gene match: 6. DNA for the CDR3: TGTGCCAGCAGTGATCGGAGGACAGGGGACTCTGGGGCCAACGTCCTGACTTTC. Translated, it gives CASSDRRTGDSGANVLTF.

This clonotype was seen only a few times. One end of the junction does not line up with germline, which may come from a read error. The rearrangement uses TRBV27 and TRBJ2-3; TRBD1 aligns across 8 bases. In germline, CDR1 is MNHEY, CDR2 SMNVEV (reference sequence). The CDR3 is made up of 15 amino acids. The CDR3 loop is CAGSAGQGYADTQYF. CDR3 DNA: TGTGCCGGCAGTGCCGGACAGGGTTACGCAGATACGCAGTATTTT.

This clonotype was seen only a few times. The chain carries TRBV5-1 and TRBJ2-1, with TRBD2 matching 7 bases. CDR3 length: 12 amino acids. J gave up 8 bases and V 3 bases, and 2 bases lay outside the gene matches. The germline V gene encodes CDR1 SGHRS and CDR2 YFSETQ. CDR3 sequence: CASSWGGDEQFF. In DNA form, the CDR3 reads TGCGCCAGCAGCTGGGGGGGGGATGAGCAGTTCTTC.

This clonotype appeared many times. The chain couples TRBV2 to TRBJ1-1; tentative D call: TRBD1 (5 bases). CDR1 and CDR2 (germline): SNHLY, FYNNEI. This CDR3 is built from 15 residues. Trimming pared 1 base from V and 0 bases from J, leaving 9 bases between. The CDR3 DNA reads TGTGCCAGCAGTGAAGTGGACAACATGAACACTGAAGCTTTCTTT. Encoded protein: CASSEVDNMNTEAFF.

This clonotype was detected only a few times. This chain connects TRBV20-1 to TRBJ2-7; D unresolved. CDR3 length equals 15 residues. V was pared by 3 bases and J by 0 bases, with 15 bases between. Germline CDR1 is DFQATT and CDR2 is SNEGSKA (reference sequence). CDR3 coding DNA: TGCAGTGCTAGCCCCAGAGTAATGAGCTCCTACGAGCAGTACTTC. Translating gives CSASPRVMSSYEQYF.

Of note for this clonotype: This may be a read error, as it is one base from a much larger clone. J is TRBJ2-3 and V is TRBV27; D is perhaps TRBD1 (5 bases). Germline-derived CDR1 and CDR2 are MNHEY and SMNVEV (reference sequence). Trimming removed 5 bases at V and 0 bases at J, with 15 bases between. The CDR3 consists of 16 residues. The CDR3 nucleotides read TGTGCCAGCAGTCCTCTCGACAGCATTAGCACAGATACGCAGTATTTT. Encoded protein: CASSPLDSISTDTQYF.

This clonotype has a count of ten or more. The rearrangement uses TRBV6-1 and TRBJ2-1, with a weak D call TRBD2 (5 bases). Between the trimmed V and J ends, which lost 6 bases and 6 bases, there was a span of 15 bases. Germline values: CDR1 MNHNS, CDR2 SASEGT. The CDR3 contains 14 residues. CDR3 coding DNA: TGTGCCAGCAGCCCTGACCGGGGAAGCAATGAGCAGTTCTTC. It codes for CASSPDRGSNEQFF.

This clonotype was found many times. The chain employs TRBV6-2 or TRBV6-3 and TRBJ2-2; the match to TRBD2 covers 9 bases. The trim removed 10 bases at V and 0 bases at J, leaving 6 bases unmatched. This CDR3 comprises 15 residues. Germline CDR1 reads MNHEY; CDR2 reads SVGEGT. The CDR3 nucleotides read TGTGCCACTCGGCTAGCGGGATCGAACACCGGGGAGCTGTTTTTT. It encodes CATRLAGSNTGELFF.

The V call is TRBV30, the J call TRBJ2-3; 10 bases fit TRBD2. The J segment lost 1 base and the V segment lost 4 bases, leaving 2 bases of the junction unmatched. This CDR3 has 14 residues. Per germline, CDR1 GTSNPN and CDR2 SVGIG (reference sequence). CDR3 protein: CAWNLAGGTDTQYF. For the CDR3, the DNA is TGTGCCTGGAATCTAGCGGGGGGCACAGATACGCAGTATTTT.